Below, 18 T cell receptor beta chains from the same sample are listed, as sequenced in a study of T cell repertoires in cytomegalovirus infection (dated by TCRdb to between 2017 and 2020). The reads were generated on an Illumina HiSeq 1500. The public reads were reanalyzed by TCRdb: fastp trimming at Q25, MiXCR alignment, in-frame beta chains only. Rows merge per CDR3 protein into single entries with the most common DNA and genes. The sample contains 300,000 or so distinct CDR3 sequences, about 26% of them found a single time. Roughly 14% of the sample is taken by the ten largest. Input material: PBMCs. These receptors all come from a human donor in good health (CMV status not recorded). Some clones in this sample may be carry-over from other donors' samples.

This clonotype has at least ten counts. The chain joins TRBV7-2 to TRBJ2-5; D unresolved. The CDR3 has 15 residues. Trimming pared 3 bases from V and 1 base from J, leaving 12 bases between. Germline-derived CDR1 and CDR2 are SGHTA and FQGNSA. The CDR3 coding sequence is TGTGCCAGCAGCTTGGTTAGGAATACCCAAGAGACCCAGTACTTC. It translates to CASSLVRNTQETQYF.

In its sample, this clonotype was seen many times. The chain uses TRBV7-2 and TRBJ1-6; D uncertain. CDR3 length equals 12 residues. With 3 bases removed from V and 6 bases from J, the gap between germline ends came to 3 bases. Looked up from germline, CDR1 is SGHTA and CDR2 is FQGNSA. The CDR3 nucleotides read TGTGCCAGCAGCTTCCGTAATTCACCCCTCCACTTT. Translating gives CASSFRNSPLHF.

This clonotype came up many times. The chain is built from TRBV7-2 and TRBJ1-1; tentative D call: TRBD1 (5 bases). CDR1 SGHTA and CDR2 FQGNSA come from the germline V gene. This CDR3 is built from 13 residues. The germline V and J ends were trimmed by 2 bases and 5 bases, with 9 bases remaining between them. As DNA, the CDR3 is TGTGCCAGCAGCTTAATAGGGGAAACTGAAGCTTTCTTT. Its protein product is CASSLIGETEAFF.

This clonotype was counted at least ten times. The CDR3 region has the DNA TGCGCCAGCAGTGAGGTGGGAGCTCCGGAGCCCCAGCATTTT. It encodes CASSEVGAPEPQHF. This chain connects TRBV10-2 to TRBJ1-5; D not resolved. CDR1 is WSHSY and CDR2 is SAAADI in the germline V gene. The V end lost 2 bases, the J end lost 8 bases, and 13 bases lay between the germline ends. The CDR3 totals 14 residues.

This clonotype occurred a few times. The rearrangement uses TRBV6-6 and TRBJ2-1; D could derive from TRBD1 or TRBD2 (6 bases each). CDR3 size: 14 residues. The V and J ends lost 7 bases and 10 bases respectively, with 20 bases between them. Per the germline V gene, CDR1 is MNHNY and CDR2 is SVGAGI (reference sequence). The CDR3 loop reads CASTRDGGRREQFF. The CDR3 coding sequence is TGTGCCAGCACCAGAGATGGGGGGCGAAGGGAGCAGTTCTTC.

This clonotype was seen a few times. V and J are TRBV28 and TRBJ2-3; 12 nucleotides align to TRBD2. The J segment lost 2 bases and the V segment lost 1 base, leaving 13 bases of the junction unmatched. This CDR3 is built from 20 residues. CDR1 and CDR2 (germline): MDHEN, SYDVKM. The CDR3 reads CASSLSPTSGRWDLTDTQYF. CDR3 DNA sequence: TGTGCCAGCAGTTTATCCCCGACTAGCGGGAGATGGGACCTCACAGATACGCAGTATTTT.

This clonotype was seen only a few times. The V gene is TRBV5-4, the J gene TRBJ2-3; D perhaps matches TRBD2 (5 bases). Trimming shortened V by 0 bases and J by 5 bases, and 13 bases separated the two germline ends. Germline CDR1 and CDR2: SGHNT and YYREEE (reference sequence). There are 15 residues in the CDR3. The CDR3 loop reads CASSLVRAGGDTQYF. CDR3 sequence (DNA): TGTGCCAGCAGCTTGGTGCGGGCCGGCGGAGATACGCAGTATTTT.

There are many counts of this clonotype. V gene TRBV7-2 combines with J gene TRBJ2-1; 12 bases map to TRBD2. Unmatched junction bases numbered 5, after V lost 1 base and J lost 10 bases. The length of the CDR3 is 15 residues. Germline V gene data show CDR1 as SGHTA and CDR2 as FQGNSA. The CDR3, as DNA: TGTGCCAGCAGCTTAGTGACTAGCGGGGGACCCGAGCAGTTCTTC. Its protein product is CASSLVTSGGPEQFF.

The table lists this clonotype with a few counts. The V call is TRBV12-3 or TRBV12-4, the J call TRBJ2-1; D perhaps matches TRBD2 (5 bases). The CDR3 loop spans 13 amino acids. V was pared by 6 bases and J by 9 bases, with 15 bases between. CDR3 nucleotides: TGTGCCAGCAGGGCCTCGTCTCGGGGTGAGCAGTTCTTC. This sequence encodes CASRASSRGEQFF.

This chain uses TRBV19 with TRBJ1-5; TRBD1 agrees at 7 bases. V was pared by 3 bases and J by 6 bases, with 5 bases of the junction left unmatched. CDR3 length equals 14 residues. In germline, CDR1 is LNHDA, CDR2 SQIVND (reference sequence). The CDR3 here is CASSMAGGGQPQHF. As DNA, the CDR3 is TGTGCCAGTAGTATGGCAGGGGGTGGTCAGCCCCAGCATTTT.

The V call is TRBV12-5, the J call TRBJ1-6, with 10 bases aligning to TRBD1. The germline gives CDR1 LGHNT, CDR2 FRNRAP. After removal of 2 bases from V and 10 bases from J, the junction contained 11 bases not matched to a gene. This CDR3 has 17 residues. As DNA, the CDR3 is TGTGCTAGTGGTTTGCCTAGGGGGGGACAGGGGAGATCACCCCTCCACTTT. Its translation is CASGLPRGGQGRSPLHF.

At least ten counts were recorded for this clonotype. The gene calls are TRBV7-2 and TRBJ2-5, with TRBD2 matching over 12 bases. The germline CDR1 and CDR2 sequences are SGHTA and FQGNSA. Germline trimming cut 2 bases from V and 6 bases from J; bases unmatched to any gene: 4. The CDR3 covers 15 residues. CDR3 in DNA: TGTGCCAGCAGCTTAAGTCTAGCGGGAGGGAAGACCCAGTACTTC. It codes for CASSLSLAGGKTQYF.

With regard to this clonotype: The CDR3 carries no conserved terminal phenylalanine or tryptophan, so it likely arises from a read error. V usage is TRBV20-1 and J usage is TRBJ2-1; TRBD2 aligns across 10 bases. This CDR3 contains 15 residues. Per germline, CDR1 DFQATT and CDR2 SNEGSKA (reference sequence). Losses at the gene ends were 0 bases for V and 9 bases for J; bases not matched to a gene: 8. CDR3 nucleotides: TGCAGTGCTAGAGATCGGCGTCTAGCGGGAGTTGAGCAGTTCCTC. It specifies CSARDRRLAGVEQFL.

The V call is TRBV12-3 or TRBV12-4, the J call TRBJ1-5, with 8 bases that match TRBD1. The CDR3 extends over 15 amino acids. Trimming at V came to 8 bases and at J to 3 bases, leaving 9 bases not matched to a gene. The CDR3 DNA reads TGTGCCAGCCGGCCACAGGGGGTTTCCAATCAGCCCCAGCATTTT. It yields the protein CASRPQGVSNQPQHF.

This clonotype was recorded a few times. The chain carries TRBV2 and TRBJ2-2; 8 nucleotides align to TRBD1. V gave up 0 bases and J gave up 8 bases; unmatched junction bases: 11. This CDR3 region has 17 residues. CDR1 is SNHLY and CDR2 is FYNNEI in the germline V gene. CDR3 nucleotide sequence: TGTGCCAGCAGTGAAGCCTCGTGGCAGGGGGCAGCGGGGGAGCTGTTTTTT. Translated: CASSEASWQGAAGELFF.

This clonotype has just one count. The chain uses TRBV13 and TRBJ1-5; 7 nucleotides match TRBD1. The CDR3 loop spans 16 amino acids. Germline V gene sequence: CDR1 PRHDT, CDR2 FYEKMQ (reference sequence). V dropped 4 bases and J dropped 5; count of bases not matched to a gene: 11. Here the CDR3 DNA reads TGTGCCAGCAGCTCCGCCCGGGACAGAAACTATCAGCCCCAGCATTTT. Translation: CASSSARDRNYQPQHF.

This clonotype has a handful of counts. The genes are TRBV7-8 and TRBJ2-1, with 11 bases matching TRBD2. The CDR3 consists of 14 residues. Germline V gene lookup returns CDR1 SGHVS and CDR2 FQNEAQ. The J segment lost 10 bases and the V segment lost 6 bases, leaving 8 bases of the junction unmatched. CDR3 amino acids: CASRTSGVSGEQFF. The CDR3 DNA sequence: TGTGCCAGCAGGACTAGCGGGGTCTCCGGGGAGCAGTTCTTC.

There are many counts of this clonotype. This rearrangement joins TRBV7-2 to TRBJ2-5; D not resolved. The CDR3 spans 14 residues. CDR1 is SGHTA and CDR2 is FQGNSA in the germline V gene. V was pared by 3 bases and J by 2 bases, with 10 bases between. The CDR3 protein is CASSLFNGQETQYF. The CDR3 DNA sequence: TGTGCCAGCAGCTTGTTCAACGGACAAGAGACCCAGTACTTC. The entire variable domain, with the rest obtained from reference TRBV7-2 and TRBJ2-5, is as follows: GAGVSQSPSNKVTEKGKDVELRCDPISGHTALYWYRQSLGQGLEFLIYFQGNSAPDKSGLPSDRFSAERTGGSVSTLTIQRTQQEDSAVYLCASSLFNGQETQYFGPGTRLLVL.